The sequence of this T cell receptor beta chain was determined in a study of beta chain features in type 1 diabetes. On the study more broadly: Patient and healthy donor groups were alike in age, gender and cell yields. Study-level results: HLA effects on TCRB rearrangement stayed unresolved here.

Germline V gene sequence: CDR1 SGHDN, CDR2 FVKESK. The CDR3 is made up of 17 amino acids. V was clipped by 0 bases and J by 1 base, with 15 bases between them. All of the isolated RNA was reverse transcribed, so expressed TCRB transcripts were sequenced. The data were produced by immunoSEQ multiplex PCR, yet TCRdb's version contains in-frame clones alone and is incomplete. The repertoire has hundreds of thousands of clones, around 13% of them found once; the top ten carry roughly 0.017%. This clone appeared a few times. Its antigen is as yet unknown. A single heparinised draw of roughly 120 mL on average was taken per donor.

The source of this sequence is a man between 18 and 29 years old in good health. Specimen: naive CD4+ T cells from blood. This chain uses TRBV14 with TRBJ1-1, with D unclear. The DNA for the CDR3 is TGTGCCAGCAGCCAAGAAGTTGATGAGGGAGCGAACACTGAAGCTTTCTTT. Translated: CASSQEVDEGANTEAFF.